This TCR beta chain is drawn from a study of CD8 T cells in ankylosing spondylitis. TCRdb redid the calling of the 5' RACE reads with MiXCR, one entry per CDR3 protein. The sample shows 150,000 to 200,000 distinct CDR3 sequences, 15% to 20% of them seen only once. This clonotype was counted at least ten times. J gave up 9 bases and V 6 bases, and 8 bases lay outside the gene matches. The germline V gene has CDR1 MNHEY and CDR2 SMNVEV (reference sequence). The CDR3 totals 15 residues. The sample comprised blood, either unsorted or a sorted T cell fraction (not recorded which). The TCR sequence derives from a male donor with ankylosing spondylitis or in good health (not recorded which). The V gene is TRBV27, the J gene TRBJ2-1, with TRBD2 matching 13 bases. Written as DNA, the CDR3 is TGTGCCAGCAGCCCCGGGACTAGCGGGACTTCTGAGCAGTTCTTC. This codes for CASSPGTSGTSEQFF.